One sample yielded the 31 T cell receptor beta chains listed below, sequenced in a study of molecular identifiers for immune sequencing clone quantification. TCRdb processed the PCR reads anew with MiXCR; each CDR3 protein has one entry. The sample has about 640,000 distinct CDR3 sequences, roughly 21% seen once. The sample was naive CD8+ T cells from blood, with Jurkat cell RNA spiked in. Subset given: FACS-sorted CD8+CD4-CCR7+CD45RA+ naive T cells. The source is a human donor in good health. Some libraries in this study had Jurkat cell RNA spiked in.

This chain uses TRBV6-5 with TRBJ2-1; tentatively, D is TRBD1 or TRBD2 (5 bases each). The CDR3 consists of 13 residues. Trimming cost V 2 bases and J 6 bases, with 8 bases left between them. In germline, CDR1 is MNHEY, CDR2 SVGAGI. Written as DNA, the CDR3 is TGTGCCAGCAGTTACGACAGCGGCAATGAGCAGTTCTTC. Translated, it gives CASSYDSGNEQFF.

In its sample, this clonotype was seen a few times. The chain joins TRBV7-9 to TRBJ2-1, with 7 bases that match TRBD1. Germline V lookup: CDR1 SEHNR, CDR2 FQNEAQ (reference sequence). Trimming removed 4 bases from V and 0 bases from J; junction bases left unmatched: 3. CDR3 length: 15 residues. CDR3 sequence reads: CASSYDRASYNEQFF. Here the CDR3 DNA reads TGTGCCAGCAGCTACGACAGGGCCTCCTACAATGAGCAGTTCTTC.

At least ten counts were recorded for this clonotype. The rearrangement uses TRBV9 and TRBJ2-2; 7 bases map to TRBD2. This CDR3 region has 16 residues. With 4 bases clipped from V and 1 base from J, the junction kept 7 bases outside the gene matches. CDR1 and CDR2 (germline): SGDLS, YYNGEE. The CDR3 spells CASSPSGEENTGELFF. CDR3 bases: TGTGCCAGCAGCCCCAGCGGGGAGGAGAACACCGGGGAGCTGTTTTTT.

The chain's CDR3 is CASSIGWGQLHNQPQHF. As DNA, the CDR3 is TGTGCCAGCAGCATCGGCTGGGGACAGCTTCACAATCAGCCCCAGCATTTT. The V and J genes are TRBV21-1 and TRBJ1-5; the D call of TRBD1 is as the table states it, not checked on the DNA. TRBV21-1 is a pseudogene segment. CDR3 length: 17 amino acids.

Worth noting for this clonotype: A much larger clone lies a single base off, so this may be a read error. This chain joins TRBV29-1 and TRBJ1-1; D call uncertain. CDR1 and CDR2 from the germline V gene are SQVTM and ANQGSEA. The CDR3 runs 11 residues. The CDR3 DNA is TGCAACGTTGTTTCCGGCACTGAAGCTTTCTTT. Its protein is CNVVSGTEAFF.

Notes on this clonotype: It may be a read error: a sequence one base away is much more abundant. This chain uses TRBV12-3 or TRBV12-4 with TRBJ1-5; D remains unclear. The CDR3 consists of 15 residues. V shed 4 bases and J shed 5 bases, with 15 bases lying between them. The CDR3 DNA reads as TGTGCCAGCAGTTCGACAACAAGTTGGGATCAGCCCCAGCATTTT. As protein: CASSSTTSWDQPQHF.

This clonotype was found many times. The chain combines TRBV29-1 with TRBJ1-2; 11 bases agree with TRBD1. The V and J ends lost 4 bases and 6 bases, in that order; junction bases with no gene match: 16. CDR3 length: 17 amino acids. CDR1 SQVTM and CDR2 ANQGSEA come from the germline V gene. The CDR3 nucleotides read TGCAGCGTTGTAGGGGGGACAGGGGGAGTTTGGAAAGATGGCTACACCTTC. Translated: CSVVGGTGGVWKDGYTF. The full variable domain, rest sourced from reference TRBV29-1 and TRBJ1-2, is SAVISQKPSRDICQRGTSLTIQCQVDSQVTMMFWYRQQPGQSLTLIATANQGSEATYESGFVIDKFPISRPNLTFSTLTVSNMSPEDSSIYLCSVVGGTGGVWKDGYTFGSGTRLTVV.

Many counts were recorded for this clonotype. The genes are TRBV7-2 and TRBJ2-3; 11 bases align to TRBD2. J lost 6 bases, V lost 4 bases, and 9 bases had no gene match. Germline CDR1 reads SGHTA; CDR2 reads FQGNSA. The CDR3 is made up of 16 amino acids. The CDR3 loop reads CASSWRGLAGGDTQYF. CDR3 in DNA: TGTGCCAGCAGCTGGAGAGGGTTAGCGGGGGGGGATACGCAGTATTTT.

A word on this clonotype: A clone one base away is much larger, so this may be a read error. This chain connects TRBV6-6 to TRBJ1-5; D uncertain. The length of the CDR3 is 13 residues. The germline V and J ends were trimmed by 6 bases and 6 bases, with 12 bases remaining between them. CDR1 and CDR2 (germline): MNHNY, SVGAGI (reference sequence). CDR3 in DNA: TGTGCCAGCAGAGCGATAACTAGTCAGCCCCAGCATTTT. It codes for CASRAITSQPQHF.

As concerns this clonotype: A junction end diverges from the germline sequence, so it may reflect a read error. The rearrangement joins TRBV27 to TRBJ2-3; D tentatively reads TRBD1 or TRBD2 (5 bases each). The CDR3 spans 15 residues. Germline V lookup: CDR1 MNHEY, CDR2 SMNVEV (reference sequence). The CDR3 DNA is TGTGCCAACAGTTTGGGGACGGCTAGCACAGATACGCAGTATTTT. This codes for CANSLGTASTDTQYF.

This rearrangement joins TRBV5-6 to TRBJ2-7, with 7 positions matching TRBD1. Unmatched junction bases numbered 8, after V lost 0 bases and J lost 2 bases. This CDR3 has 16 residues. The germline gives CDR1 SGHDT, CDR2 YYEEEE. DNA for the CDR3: TGTGCCAGCAGCTTGGTTCGCGACAGGGACGCCTACGAGCAGTACTTC. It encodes CASSLVRDRDAYEQYF.

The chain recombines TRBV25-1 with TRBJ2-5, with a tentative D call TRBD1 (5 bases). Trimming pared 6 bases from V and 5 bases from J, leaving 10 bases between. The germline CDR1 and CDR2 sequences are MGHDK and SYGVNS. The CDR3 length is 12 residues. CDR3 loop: CASRGALETQYF. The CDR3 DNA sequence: TGTGCCAGCAGAGGGGCTCTGGAGACCCAGTACTTC.

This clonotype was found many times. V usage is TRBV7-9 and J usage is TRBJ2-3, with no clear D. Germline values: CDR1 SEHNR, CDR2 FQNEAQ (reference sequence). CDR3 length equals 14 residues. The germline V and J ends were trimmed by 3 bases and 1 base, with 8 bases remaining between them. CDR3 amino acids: CASSFEGGTDTQYF. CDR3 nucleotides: TGTGCCAGCAGCTTCGAAGGTGGCACAGATACGCAGTATTTT.

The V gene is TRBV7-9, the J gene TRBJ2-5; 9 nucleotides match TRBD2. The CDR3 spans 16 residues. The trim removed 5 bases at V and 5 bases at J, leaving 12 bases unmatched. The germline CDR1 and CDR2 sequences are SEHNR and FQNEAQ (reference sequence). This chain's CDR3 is CASSLWGREGLETQYF. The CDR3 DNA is TGTGCCAGCAGCCTCTGGGGGCGGGAGGGCCTTGAGACCCAGTACTTC.

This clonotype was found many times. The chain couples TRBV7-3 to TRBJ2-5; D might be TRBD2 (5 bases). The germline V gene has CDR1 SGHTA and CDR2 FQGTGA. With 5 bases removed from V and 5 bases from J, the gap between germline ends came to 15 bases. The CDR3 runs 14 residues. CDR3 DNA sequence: TGTGCCAGCAGCCCCAGCGGAGCTAGCGAGACCCAGTACTTC. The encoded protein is CASSPSGASETQYF.

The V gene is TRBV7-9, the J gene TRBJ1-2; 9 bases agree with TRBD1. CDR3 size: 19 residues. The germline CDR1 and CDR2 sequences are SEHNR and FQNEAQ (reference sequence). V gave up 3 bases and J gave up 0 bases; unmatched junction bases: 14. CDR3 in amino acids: CASSFDRGMGALANYGYTF. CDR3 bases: TGTGCCAGCAGCTTTGACAGGGGGATGGGCGCACTCGCTAACTATGGCTACACCTTC.

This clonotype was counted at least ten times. This chain's CDR3 is CASSYSPGTGVETQYF. The CDR3 DNA sequence: TGTGCCAGCAGTTACTCCCCGGGGACAGGGGTGGAGACCCAGTACTTC. The V and J genes are TRBV6-5 and TRBJ2-5; TRBD1 aligns across 10 bases. CDR1 and CDR2 from the germline V gene are MNHEY and SVGAGI. The ends lost 0 bases at V and 5 bases at J; junction bases unmatched: 6. The CDR3 spans 16 residues.

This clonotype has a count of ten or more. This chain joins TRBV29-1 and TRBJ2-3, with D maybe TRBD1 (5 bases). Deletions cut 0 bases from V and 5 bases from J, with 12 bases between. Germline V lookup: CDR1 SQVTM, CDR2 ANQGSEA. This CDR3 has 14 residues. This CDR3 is CSVEDAQGLDTQYF. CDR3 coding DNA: TGCAGCGTTGAAGACGCGCAGGGTCTAGATACGCAGTATTTT.

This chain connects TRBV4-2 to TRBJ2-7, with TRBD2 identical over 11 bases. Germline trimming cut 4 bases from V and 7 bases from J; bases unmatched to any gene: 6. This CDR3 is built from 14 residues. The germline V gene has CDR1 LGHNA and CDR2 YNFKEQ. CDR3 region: CASSPGTSGLEQYF. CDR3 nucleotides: TGTGCCAGCAGCCCCGGGACTAGCGGTTTAGAGCAGTACTTC.

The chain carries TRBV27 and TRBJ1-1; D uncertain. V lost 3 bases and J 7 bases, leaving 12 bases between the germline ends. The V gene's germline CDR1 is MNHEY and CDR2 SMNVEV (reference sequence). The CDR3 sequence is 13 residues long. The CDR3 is CASSFFTEGEAFF. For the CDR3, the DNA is TGTGCCAGCAGTTTCTTTACGGAGGGTGAAGCTTTCTTT.

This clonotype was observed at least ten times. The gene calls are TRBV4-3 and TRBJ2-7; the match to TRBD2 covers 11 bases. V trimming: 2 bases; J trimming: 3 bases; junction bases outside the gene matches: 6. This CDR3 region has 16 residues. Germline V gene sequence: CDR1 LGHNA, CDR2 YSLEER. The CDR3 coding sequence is TGCGCCAGCAGCCAAACTAGCGGGAGCGTCCTCTACGAGCAGTACTTC. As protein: CASSQTSGSVLYEQYF.

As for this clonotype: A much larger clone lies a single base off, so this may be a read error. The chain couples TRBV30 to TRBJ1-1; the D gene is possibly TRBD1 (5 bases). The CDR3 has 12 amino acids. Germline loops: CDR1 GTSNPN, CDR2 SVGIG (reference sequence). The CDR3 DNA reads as TGTGCCGGGAGTGTACAAGGGGATGAAGCTTTCTTT. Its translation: CAGSVQGDEAFF.

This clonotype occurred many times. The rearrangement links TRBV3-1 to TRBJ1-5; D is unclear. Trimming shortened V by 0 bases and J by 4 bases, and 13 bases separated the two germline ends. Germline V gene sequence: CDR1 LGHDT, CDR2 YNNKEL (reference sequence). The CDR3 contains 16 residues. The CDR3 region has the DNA TGTGCCAGCAGCCAAGATTATCGGGCAGGTAATCAGCCCCAGCATTTT. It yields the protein CASSQDYRAGNQPQHF.

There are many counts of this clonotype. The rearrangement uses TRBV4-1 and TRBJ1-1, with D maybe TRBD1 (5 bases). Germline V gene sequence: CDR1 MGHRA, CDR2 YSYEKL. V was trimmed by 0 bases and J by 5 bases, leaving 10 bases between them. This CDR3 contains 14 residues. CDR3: CASSQDYWGTEAFF. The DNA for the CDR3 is TGCGCCAGCAGCCAAGATTATTGGGGGACTGAAGCTTTCTTT.

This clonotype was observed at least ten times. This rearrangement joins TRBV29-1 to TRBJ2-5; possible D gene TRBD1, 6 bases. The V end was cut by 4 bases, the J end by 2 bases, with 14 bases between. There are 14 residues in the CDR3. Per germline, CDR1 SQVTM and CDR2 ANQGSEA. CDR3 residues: CSVVPGTSQETQYF. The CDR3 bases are TGCAGCGTTGTCCCCGGGACATCACAAGAGACCCAGTACTTC.

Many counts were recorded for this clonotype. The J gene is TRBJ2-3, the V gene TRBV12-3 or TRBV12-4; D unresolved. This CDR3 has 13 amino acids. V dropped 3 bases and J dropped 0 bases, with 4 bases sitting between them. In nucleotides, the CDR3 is TGTGCCAGCAGTTTTGACAGCACAGATACGCAGTATTTT. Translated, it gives CASSFDSTDTQYF.

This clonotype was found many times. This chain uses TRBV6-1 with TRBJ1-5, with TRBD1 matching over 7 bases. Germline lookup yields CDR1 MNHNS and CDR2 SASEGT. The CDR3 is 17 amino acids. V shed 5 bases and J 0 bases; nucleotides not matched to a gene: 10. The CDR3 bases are TGTGCCAGCAGTCCGCCGGGACAGCAAAATAGCAATCAGCCCCAGCATTTT. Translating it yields CASSPPGQQNSNQPQHF.

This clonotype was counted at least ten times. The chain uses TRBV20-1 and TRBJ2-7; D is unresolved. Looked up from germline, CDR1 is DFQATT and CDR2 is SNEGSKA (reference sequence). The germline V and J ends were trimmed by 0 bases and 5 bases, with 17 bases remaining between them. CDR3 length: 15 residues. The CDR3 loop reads CSARERNLGPHEQYF. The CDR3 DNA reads TGCAGTGCTAGAGAGAGGAACCTCGGCCCTCACGAGCAGTACTTC.

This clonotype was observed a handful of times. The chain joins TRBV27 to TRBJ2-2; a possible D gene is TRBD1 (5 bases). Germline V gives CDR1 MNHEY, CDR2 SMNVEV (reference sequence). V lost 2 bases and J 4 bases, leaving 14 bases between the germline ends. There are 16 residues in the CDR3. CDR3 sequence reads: CASSLIFSQGTGELFF. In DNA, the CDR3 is TGTGCCAGCAGTTTAATATTCAGCCAGGGCACCGGGGAGCTGTTTTTT.

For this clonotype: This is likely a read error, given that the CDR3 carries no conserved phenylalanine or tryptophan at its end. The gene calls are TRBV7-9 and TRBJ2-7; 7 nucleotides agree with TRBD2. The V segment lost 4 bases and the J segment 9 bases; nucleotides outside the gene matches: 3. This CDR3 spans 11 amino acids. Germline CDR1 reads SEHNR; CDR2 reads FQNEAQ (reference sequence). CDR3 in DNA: TGTGCCAGCAGCTGGGGGGAGGGGCAGTACTCC. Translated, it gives CASSWGEGQYS.

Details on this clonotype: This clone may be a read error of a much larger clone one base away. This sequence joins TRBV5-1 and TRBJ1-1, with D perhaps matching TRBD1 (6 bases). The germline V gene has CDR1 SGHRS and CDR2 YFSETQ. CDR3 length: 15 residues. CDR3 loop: CASSLDGGTNTEAVF. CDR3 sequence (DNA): TGCGCCAGCAGCTTGGACGGGGGCACGAACACTGAAGCTGTCTTT.